A selection of T cell receptor beta chains follows, all from one sample in a study of T cells in Graves' hyperthyroidism and ophthalmopathy. MiXCR, run by TCRdb on the multiplex PCR reads, gives a single entry per CDR3 protein. The table includes 460,000 or so distinct CDR3 sequences, over 13% detected once. The sequencing input was blood. These receptors all stem from a young woman with Graves' hyperthyroidism. Both conserved end residues are part of each CDR3. The D gene is left open where the match is weak. Part of the rows lack a size; the others show once, few, many or a class for expanded clones.

V gene: TRBV19; J gene: TRBJ2-7; D gene: -; clone size: -; CDR3 DNA: TGTGCCAGTGCCCGGAGGGAAACCTACGAGCAGTACTTC; CDR3 protein: CASARRETYEQYF
V gene: TRBV6-1; J gene: TRBJ2-3; D gene: TRBD1; clone size: few; CDR3 DNA: TGTGCCAGCATTAGACAGGGTTTAAGCACAGATACGCAGTATTTT; CDR3 protein: CASIRQGLSTDTQYF
V gene: TRBV7-2; J gene: TRBJ2-1; D gene: TRBD1; clone size: -; CDR3 DNA: TGTGCCAGCAGCTTAGCACCCCTGGGACAGGGGTATGAGCAGTTCTTC; CDR3 protein: CASSLAPLGQGYEQFF
V gene: TRBV2; J gene: TRBJ1-5; D gene: -; clone size: many; CDR3 DNA: TGTGCCAGCAGTTGGGACCCCTTCAATCAGCCCCAGCATTTT; CDR3 protein: CASSWDPFNQPQHF
V gene: TRBV29-1; J gene: TRBJ1-2; D gene: -; clone size: many; CDR3 DNA: TGCAGCGTTGGCGATATCTATGGCTACACCTTC; CDR3 protein: CSVGDIYGYTF
V gene: TRBV7-9; J gene: TRBJ2-1; D gene: TRBD2; clone size: many; CDR3 DNA: TGTGCCAGCAGCCCGACTAGCGGGCTCAACAATGAGCAGTTCTTC; CDR3 protein: CASSPTSGLNNEQFF
V gene: TRBV20-1; J gene: TRBJ2-3; D gene: -; clone size: many; CDR3 DNA: TGCAGTGCTACCACGTGGCCGCGTGAGGGCACAGATACGCAGTATTTT; CDR3 protein: CSATTWPREGTDTQYF
V gene: TRBV19; J gene: TRBJ1-6; D gene: TRBD1; clone size: -; CDR3 DNA: TGTGCCAGTAAGCCAGGGGGGAGGAATTCACCCCTCCACTTT; CDR3 protein: CASKPGGRNSPLHF
V gene: TRBV14; J gene: TRBJ2-1; D gene: -; clone size: many; CDR3 DNA: TGTGCCAGCAGCCAAAGGACTAAAATCCAGGAGAATGAGCAGTTCTTC; CDR3 protein: CASSQRTKIQENEQFF
V gene: TRBV7-8; J gene: TRBJ2-1; D gene: -; clone size: many; CDR3 DNA: TGTGCCAGCAGCTTAGGGGCGGACAATGAGCAGTTCTTC; CDR3 protein: CASSLGADNEQFF
V gene: TRBV19; J gene: TRBJ1-4; D gene: -; clone size: -; CDR3 DNA: TGTGCCACCGGAGCCGATCTAGGTGAAAAACTGTTTTTT; CDR3 protein: CATGADLGEKLFF
V gene: TRBV12-3/TRBV12-4; J gene: TRBJ2-7; D gene: -; clone size: many; CDR3 DNA: TGTGCCAGCAGCCGGACGGCCACCTACGAGCAGTACTTC; CDR3 protein: CASSRTATYEQYF
V gene: TRBV7-3; J gene: TRBJ1-2; D gene: -; clone size: many; CDR3 DNA: TGTGCCAGCAGCCTCTCCAGGGAGGCTAACTATGGCTACACCTTC; CDR3 protein: CASSLSREANYGYTF
V gene: TRBV6-2/TRBV6-3; J gene: TRBJ2-1; D gene: TRBD2; clone size: many; CDR3 DNA: TGTGCCAGCACTGGGACTAGCGGGAGAGAAACTGGGAATGAGCAGTTCTTC; CDR3 protein: CASTGTSGRETGNEQFF
V gene: TRBV10-3; J gene: TRBJ2-1; D gene: -; clone size: many; CDR3 DNA: TGTGCCATCGGCGGTCAGGAGAGCTCCTACAATGAGCAGTTCTTC; CDR3 protein: CAIGGQESSYNEQFF
V gene: TRBV7-8; J gene: TRBJ2-7; D gene: TRBD1; clone size: -; CDR3 DNA: TGTGCCAGCAGCTTAGGGTCCTACAGGGGCCCCTACGAGCAGTACTTC; CDR3 protein: CASSLGSYRGPYEQYF
V gene: TRBV12-3/TRBV12-4; J gene: TRBJ2-5; D gene: -; clone size: few; CDR3 DNA: TGTGCCAGCACCGCGCCGGGAAGGGGGACCCAGTACTTC; CDR3 protein: CASTAPGRGTQYF
V gene: TRBV25-1; J gene: TRBJ1-5; D gene: -; clone size: -; CDR3 DNA: TGTGCCAGCAGTGATGGGATTCATCTACCCCAGCATTTT; CDR3 protein: CASSDGIHLPQHF
V gene: TRBV10-3; J gene: TRBJ1-1; D gene: TRBD1; clone size: once; CDR3 DNA: TGTGCCATCTCAGGGGGGAACACTGAAGCTTTCTTT; CDR3 protein: CAISGGNTEAFF
V gene: TRBV10-2; J gene: TRBJ1-5; D gene: -; clone size: -; CDR3 DNA: TGCGCCAGCAGGGACCTTGACAGCCATGATCAGCCCCAGCATTTT; CDR3 protein: CASRDLDSHDQPQHF
V gene: TRBV5-6; J gene: TRBJ2-3; D gene: -; clone size: many; CDR3 DNA: TGTGCCAGCAGCTGGAAGGTGCAGGGAGCGGCAGATACGCAGTATTTT; CDR3 protein: CASSWKVQGAADTQYF
V gene: TRBV13; J gene: TRBJ2-2; D gene: -; clone size: many; CDR3 DNA: TGTGCCAGCAGCTCAGAAGGGGCGGTCACCGGGGAGCTGTTTTTT; CDR3 protein: CASSSEGAVTGELFF